This T cell receptor (beta chain) was captured in a study of regulatory T cells in long-lasting Graves disease (dated by TCRdb to the early 2020s). A note on the overall study: Patients with newly diagnosed Graves' disease had been on antithyroid drugs for under 3 months. Peripheral blood TCR sequencing and RNA sequencing compared persistent Graves' disease patients with newly diagnosed Graves' disease patients. TCR sequencing covered about 13 persistent and approximately 20 newly diagnosed Graves' disease patients, some 33 samples in total. The study took place in China and was registered as a clinical trial.

According to the study, the label for this sample's time point signals: newly diagnosed GD, antithyroid drugs for less than 3 months. RNA was extracted from PBMCs in TRIzol for both TCR sequencing and RNA sequencing. The diagnosis of Graves' disease was made according to American Thyroid Association guidelines. Recruitment of patients was carried out at an endocrinology department in Xi'an, China. Each patient gave approximately 10 milliliters of peripheral blood, collected in an EDTA anticoagulant tube. Ficoll Paque Plus density gradient separation was used to isolate PBMCs, and no further T cell sorting was done. RNA quality was checked with an Agilent 2100 Bioanalyzer and agarose gel, and concentration with a NanoDrop 2000. This clonotype was seen many times. The antigen it recognizes is unknown. No base-level quality is on record; no much larger clone is a single base apart. The library was made by multiplex PCR. The run used an Illumina HiSeq 4000. To build TCR beta libraries, CDR3 regions were amplified by Arm-PCR using iRepertoire HTBI primers. Gel purification was performed on PCR products prior to sequencing. The original methods were these. Gene usage analysis of CDR3 amino acid clonotypes relied on the 60 to 65 TRBV and more than twelve TRBJ segments identified across samples. Filtered high-quality paired reads were merged into contigs using COPE and FqMerger. Contigs were aligned with BLAST to IMGT TRBV, TRBD and TRBJ reference genes, and CDR3 was defined per IMGT. Any clonotype with a frequency above 0.1% was classified as a highly expanded clone. Shannon entropy was used to measure repertoire diversity, and the Gini coefficient was used to measure V-J evenness. Public clonotypes were defined as clonotypes shared by more than one individual. TCRdb itself trimmed the public reads at Q25 with fastp, ran MiXCR and retained productive beta chains. Rows merge per CDR3 protein into single entries with the most common DNA and genes. TCRdb, not the authors, supplied the V and J calls. This sample gives 400,000 to 500,000 distinct CDR3 sequences in total; around 16% of them show up just once. Jointly, the top ten make up approximately 7.8% of the sample.

Results and caveats for the whole study, not just this receptor: Persistent disease showed preferential use of TRBV28, TRBJ1-2 and TRBJ2-5, whereas newly diagnosed disease favored TRBV20-1 and TRBJ2-1. Peripheral blood alone was examined, since thyroid tissue, which constituted the primary lesion, could not be accessed. As a limitation, the authors acknowledged that the small sample size may reduce accuracy. A larger number of public clonotypes was shared among persistent patients (2,741) than among newly diagnosed patients (roughly 980). Only the TCR beta chain was sequenced and analyzed. Persistent Graves' disease patients showed lower TCR Shannon entropy and fewer highly expanded clones than newly diagnosed patients, suggesting clonal expansion.

The germline V gene encodes CDR1 SEHNR and CDR2 FQNEAQ (reference sequence). Compared with germline, V lacks 5 bases and J lacks 3 bases; bases without a gene match: 16. Inclusive of the bounding cysteine and phenylalanine, the CDR3 is 17 residues long. CDR3 DNA is the only sequence kept; it has 51 bases, read in frame from the first base. These records were also assigned to another study, of T cells in Graves' hyperthyroidism and ophthalmopathy. As that second study puts it: Stable Graves' hyperthyroidism was defined as the absence of progression to ophthalmopathy over 18 months of follow-up. Hyperthyroidism patients were newly diagnosed, with disease duration under 2 months, and aged 18 to 65 years. Any patient with an uncontrolled infection, another autoimmune disease, pregnancy or lactation was excluded. Diagnoses were based on clinical symptoms, serum thyroxine and TRAb, thyroid ultrasound and orbital computed tomography. For the first round of RT-PCR on the TCR CDR3, the HTBI primer set was used together with the Qiagen OneStep RT-PCR kit. Most expanded thyroid clonotypes (frequency above 0.001) were also detected in blood, suggesting blood repertoires may reflect thyroid immune responses. A 13 V-J signature model separated ophthalmopathy from stable hyperthyroidism, with 87.88% sensitivity and 81.08% specificity in cross-validation and 80%/75% in testing. In validation, the model predicted progression to ophthalmopathy with approximately 70% sensitivity and over 72% specificity, a median of 6.5 months before onset. To identify TCR V-J signatures that set the groups apart, the researchers used a discovery cohort of 90 to 100 patients, made up of fewer than 50 with Graves' ophthalmopathy and about 55 with stable Graves' hyperthyroidism. An independent validation cohort of under 20 hyperthyroidism patients and some 15 patients who later progressed to ophthalmopathy tested prospective prediction of ophthalmopathy. The approximately 100 discovery patients were divided at random into training and test sets in a 7:3 ratio. Thyroid tissue and blood T-cell repertoires from roughly 6 Graves' hyperthyroidism patients were also compared in the study. Once sampling was done, hyperthyroidism patients were given methimazole at a starting dose of 30 mg daily, whereas ophthalmopathy patients were given high-dose intravenous methylprednisolone. Libraries were constructed in a second round of multiplex PCR, after which size selection and purification were performed. The libraries were sequenced on an Illumina HiSeq2000 using paired-end 100 bp reads. Raw data were processed with SOAPnuke, discarding reads with adapters, uncalled bases, mean Phred below 15, or no exact constant-primer or identifier match. COPE v1.2.5 was used to merge high-quality paired reads, and clonotypes were defined as unique nucleotide sequences. Clonotypes were aligned to IMGT TRBV, TRBD and TRBJ reference segments using MiTCR v1.1. Only V-J combinations with frequency above 0.0001, covering roughly 99% of repertoires, were analysed. The TCS score was defined as F50 (clonal expansion) divided by E x V (chaos), with BLOSUM62-based TCRdist calculated between CDR3 peptides within each V-J. Welch's t-statistics and random forest reduced roughly 530 V-J features to 10 to 15, which were used in a naive Bayes classifier (R e1071). No statistical method was used to set the sample size in advance, and investigators knew the group allocation. The paper reports TCR Vbeta CDR3 sequencing of some 140 peripheral blood samples: 40 or so ophthalmopathy, over 70 hyperthyroidism and some 17 progressor patients.

Recombination connected TRBV7-9 to TRBJ2-7, with 7 junctional bases fitting TRBD2. The TCR originated in a woman aged 40 to 50 with Graves disease. Donor details come from another sample of the same person, matched by shared clones. This material consisted of peripheral blood mononuclear cells (PBMCs), taken at new diagnosis, from a patient treated with antithyroid drugs. The bases are TGTGCCAGCAGCACAATTGCGAGCGGGACCAGTTTCTACGAGCAGTACTTC. This sequence encodes CASSTIASGTSFYEQYF.